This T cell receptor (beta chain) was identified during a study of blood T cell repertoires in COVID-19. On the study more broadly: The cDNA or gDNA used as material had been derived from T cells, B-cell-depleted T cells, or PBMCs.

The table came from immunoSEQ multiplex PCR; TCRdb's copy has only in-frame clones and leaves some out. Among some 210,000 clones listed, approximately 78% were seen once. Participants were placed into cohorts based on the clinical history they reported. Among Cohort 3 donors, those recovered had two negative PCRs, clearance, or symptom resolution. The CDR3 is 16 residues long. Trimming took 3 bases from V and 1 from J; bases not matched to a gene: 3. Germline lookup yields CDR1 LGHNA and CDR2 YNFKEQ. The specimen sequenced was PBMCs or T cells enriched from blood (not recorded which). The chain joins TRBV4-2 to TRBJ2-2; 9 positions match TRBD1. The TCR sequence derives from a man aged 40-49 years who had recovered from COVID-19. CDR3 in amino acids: CASSHSGQGNTGELFF. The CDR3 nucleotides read TGTGCCAGCAGCCATTCGGGACAGGGGAACACCGGGGAGCTGTTTTTT.